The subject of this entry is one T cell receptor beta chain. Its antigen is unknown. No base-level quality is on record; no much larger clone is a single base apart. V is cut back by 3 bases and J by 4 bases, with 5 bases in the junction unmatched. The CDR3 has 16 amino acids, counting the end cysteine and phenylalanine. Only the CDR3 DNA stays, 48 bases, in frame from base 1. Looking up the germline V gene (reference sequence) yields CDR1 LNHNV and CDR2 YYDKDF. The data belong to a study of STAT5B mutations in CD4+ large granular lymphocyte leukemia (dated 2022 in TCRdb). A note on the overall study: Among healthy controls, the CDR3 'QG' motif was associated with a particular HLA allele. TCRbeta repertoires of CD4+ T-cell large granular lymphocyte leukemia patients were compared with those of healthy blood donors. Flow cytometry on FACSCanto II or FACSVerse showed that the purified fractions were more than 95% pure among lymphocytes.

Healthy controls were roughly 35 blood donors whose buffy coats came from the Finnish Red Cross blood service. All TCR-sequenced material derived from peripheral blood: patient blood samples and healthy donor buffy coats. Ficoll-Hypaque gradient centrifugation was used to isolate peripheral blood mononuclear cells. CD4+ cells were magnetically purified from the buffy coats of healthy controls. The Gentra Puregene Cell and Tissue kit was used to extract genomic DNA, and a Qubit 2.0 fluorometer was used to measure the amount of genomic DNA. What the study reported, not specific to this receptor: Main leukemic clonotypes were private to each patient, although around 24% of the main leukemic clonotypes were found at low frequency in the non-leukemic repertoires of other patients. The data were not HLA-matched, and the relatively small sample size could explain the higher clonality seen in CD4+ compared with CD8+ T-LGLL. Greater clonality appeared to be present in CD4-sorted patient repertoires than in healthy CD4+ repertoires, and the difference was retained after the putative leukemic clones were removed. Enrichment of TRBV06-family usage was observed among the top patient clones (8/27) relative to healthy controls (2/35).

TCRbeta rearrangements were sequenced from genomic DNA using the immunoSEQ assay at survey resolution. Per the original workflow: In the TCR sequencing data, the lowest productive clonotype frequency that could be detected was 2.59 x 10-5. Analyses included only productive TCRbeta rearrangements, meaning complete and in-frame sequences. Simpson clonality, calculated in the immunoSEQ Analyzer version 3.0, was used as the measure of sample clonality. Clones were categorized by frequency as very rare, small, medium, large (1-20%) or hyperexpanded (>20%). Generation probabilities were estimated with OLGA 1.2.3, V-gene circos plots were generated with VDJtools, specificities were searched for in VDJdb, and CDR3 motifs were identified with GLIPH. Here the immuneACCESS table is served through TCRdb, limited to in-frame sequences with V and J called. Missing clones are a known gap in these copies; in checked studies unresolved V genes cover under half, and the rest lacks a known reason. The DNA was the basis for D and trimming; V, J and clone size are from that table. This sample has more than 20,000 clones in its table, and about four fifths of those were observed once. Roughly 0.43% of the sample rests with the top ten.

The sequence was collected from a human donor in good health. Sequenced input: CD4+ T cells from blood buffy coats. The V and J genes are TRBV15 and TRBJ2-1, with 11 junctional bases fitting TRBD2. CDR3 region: CATSRGLAVNYNEQFF. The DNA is TGTGCCACCAGCAGGGGACTAGCGGTTAATTACAATGAGCAGTTCTTC.